This note documents a single T cell receptor beta chain sequence. Its matching antigen is unknown. Each of the donors was a healthy bone marrow donor. The record originates from a study of cytomegalovirus exposure and HLA in healthy donors. Study-level findings and limits: Highly shared variants forming one cluster were likely a sequencing artifact. Overall, approximately 180 TCR beta chains were annotated as cytomegalovirus-associated.

The PCR contained 60 Vbeta and 13 Jbeta primers. Clones were read by immunoSEQ multiplex PCR, and TCRdb kept only the in-frame ones, dropping some. The repertoire holds roughly 180,000 clones, with over 75% as singletons. The receptor's source is a man aged 18 to 30 in good health and CMV-seropositive. The sequencing input was PBMCs.

For the CDR3, the DNA is TGTGCCAGCAGAGGGGCTGGCAATCAGCCCCAGCATTTT. Translation gives CASRGAGNQPQHF. This chain joins TRBV6-5 and TRBJ1-5, with D tentatively TRBD1 (5 bases). Looked up from germline, CDR1 is MNHEY and CDR2 is SVGAGI. The CDR3 spans 13 residues. V was cut by 6 bases and J by 2 bases, with 8 bases left in between.